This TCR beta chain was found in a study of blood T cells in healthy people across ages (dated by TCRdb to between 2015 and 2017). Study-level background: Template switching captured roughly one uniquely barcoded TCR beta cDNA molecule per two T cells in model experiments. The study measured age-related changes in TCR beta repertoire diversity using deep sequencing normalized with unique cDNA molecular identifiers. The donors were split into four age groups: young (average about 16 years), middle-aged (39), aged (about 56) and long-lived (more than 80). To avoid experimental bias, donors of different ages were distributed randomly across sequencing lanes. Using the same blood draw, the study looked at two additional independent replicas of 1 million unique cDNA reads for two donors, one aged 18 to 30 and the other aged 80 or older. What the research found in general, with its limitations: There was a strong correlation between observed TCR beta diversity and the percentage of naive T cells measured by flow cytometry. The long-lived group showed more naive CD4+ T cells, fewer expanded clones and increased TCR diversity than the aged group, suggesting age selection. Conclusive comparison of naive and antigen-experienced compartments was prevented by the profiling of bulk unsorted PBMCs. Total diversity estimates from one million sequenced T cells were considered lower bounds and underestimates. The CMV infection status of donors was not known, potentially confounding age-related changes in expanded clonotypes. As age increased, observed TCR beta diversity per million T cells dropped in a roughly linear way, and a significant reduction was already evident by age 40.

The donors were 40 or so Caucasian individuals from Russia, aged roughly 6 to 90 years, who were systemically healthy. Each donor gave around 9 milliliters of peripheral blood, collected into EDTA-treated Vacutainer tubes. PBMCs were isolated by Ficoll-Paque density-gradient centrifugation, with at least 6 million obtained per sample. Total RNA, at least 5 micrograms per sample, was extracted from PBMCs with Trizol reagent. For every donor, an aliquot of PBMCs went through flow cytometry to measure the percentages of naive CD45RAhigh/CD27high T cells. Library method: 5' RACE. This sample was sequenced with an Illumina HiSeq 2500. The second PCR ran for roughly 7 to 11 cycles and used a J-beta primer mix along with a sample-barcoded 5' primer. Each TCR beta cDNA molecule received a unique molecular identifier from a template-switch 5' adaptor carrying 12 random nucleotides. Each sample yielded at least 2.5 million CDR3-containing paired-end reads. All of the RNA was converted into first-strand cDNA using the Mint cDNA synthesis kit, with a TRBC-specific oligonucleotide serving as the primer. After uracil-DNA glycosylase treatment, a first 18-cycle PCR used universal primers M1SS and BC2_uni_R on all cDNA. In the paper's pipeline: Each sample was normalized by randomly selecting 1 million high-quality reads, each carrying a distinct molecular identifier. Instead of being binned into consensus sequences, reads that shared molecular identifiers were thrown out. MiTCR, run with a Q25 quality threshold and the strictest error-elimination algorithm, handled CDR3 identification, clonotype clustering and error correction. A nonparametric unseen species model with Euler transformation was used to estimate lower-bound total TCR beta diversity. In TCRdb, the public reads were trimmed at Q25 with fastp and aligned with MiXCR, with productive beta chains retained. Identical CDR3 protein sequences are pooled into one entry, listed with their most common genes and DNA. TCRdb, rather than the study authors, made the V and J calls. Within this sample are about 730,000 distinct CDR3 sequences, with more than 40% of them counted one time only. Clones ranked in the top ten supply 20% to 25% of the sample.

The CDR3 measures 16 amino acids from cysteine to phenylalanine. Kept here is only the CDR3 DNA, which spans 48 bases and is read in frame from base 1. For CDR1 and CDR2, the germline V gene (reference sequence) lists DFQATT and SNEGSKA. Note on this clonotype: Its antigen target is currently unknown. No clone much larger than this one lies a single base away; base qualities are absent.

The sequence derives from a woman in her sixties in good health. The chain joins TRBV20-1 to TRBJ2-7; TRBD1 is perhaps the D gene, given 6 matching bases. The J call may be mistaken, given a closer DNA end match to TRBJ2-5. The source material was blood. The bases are TGCAGTGCTTTCTCAGACAGGCCCTCACCCCAAGAGACCCAGTACTTC. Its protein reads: CSAFSDRPSPQETQYF.